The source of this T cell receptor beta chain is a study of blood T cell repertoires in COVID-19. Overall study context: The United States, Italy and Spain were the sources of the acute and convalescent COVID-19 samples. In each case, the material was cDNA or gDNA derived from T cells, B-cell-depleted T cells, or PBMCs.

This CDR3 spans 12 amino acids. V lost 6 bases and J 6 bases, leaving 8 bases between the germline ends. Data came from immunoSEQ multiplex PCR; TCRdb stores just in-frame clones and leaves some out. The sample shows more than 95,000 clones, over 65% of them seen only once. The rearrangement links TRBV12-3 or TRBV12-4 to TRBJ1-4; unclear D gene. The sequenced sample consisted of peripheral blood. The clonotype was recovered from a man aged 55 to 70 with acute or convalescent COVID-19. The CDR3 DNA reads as TGTGCCAGCAGCTACCGGGATGAAAAACTGTTTTTT. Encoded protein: CASSYRDEKLFF.